This TCR beta chain originates from a study of T cells in Graves' hyperthyroidism and ophthalmopathy. Findings and caveats of the study: From stable hyperthyroidism, ophthalmopathy was set apart by a 13 V-J model. In the blood, most expanded thyroid clonotypes above 0.001 appeared as well.

From germline, CDR1 is GTSNPN and CDR2 SVGIG (reference sequence). Trimming shortened V by 5 bases and J by 4 bases, and 12 bases separated the two germline ends. The CDR3 loop spans 13 amino acids. From RNA transcripts, TCR beta CDR3 regions were amplified. RT-PCR in the first round (using the HTBI primer set) targeted the TCR CDR3. TCRdb re-analysed the multiplex PCR reads in MiXCR, keeping a single row per CDR3 protein. The sample records about 100,000 distinct CDR3 sequences, 16% being singletons. This clonotype came up many times. No antigen is known for it. Diagnoses were established using clinical symptoms, serum thyroxine and TRAb, thyroid ultrasound and orbital computed tomography. Out of approximately 10 ml of fresh peripheral blood came the PBMCs.

The V and J genes are TRBV30 and TRBJ1-5, with D possibly TRBD1 on 6 matching bases. The clonotype originates from a woman between 50 and 59 years old with Graves' hyperthyroidism. The specimen was blood. The CDR3 nucleotides are TGTGCCTGGGCGACAGGTGAGAATCAGCCCCAGCATTTT. Amino acid sequence: CAWATGENQPQHF.